This TCR beta chain was recovered during a study of cytomegalovirus exposure and HLA in healthy donors. Study findings and constraints: Reportedly, TCR beta sequences accurately predicted HLA-A and HLA-B alleles in most subjects. Cytomegalovirus association was listed for 164 TCR beta chains.

This clone was recorded a few times. The antigen is undetermined. PCR primers comprised 60 Vbeta and 13 Jbeta primers. Some clones are missing from TCRdb's copy, which holds only in-frame ones; the method was immunoSEQ multiplex PCR. The sample has about 160,000 clones; approximately 79% are singletons. V lost 2 bases and J 3 bases, leaving 7 bases between the germline ends. Germline lookup yields CDR1 SEHNR and CDR2 FQNEAQ (reference sequence). This CDR3 has 14 amino acids. The chain links TRBV7-9 to TRBJ2-2; a weak D match, TRBD2 (6 bases). This receptor was obtained from a man between 40 and 49 years old in good health and CMV-seropositive. Specimen: PBMCs. CDR3 protein: CASSLWGDTGELFF. CDR3 coding DNA: TGTGCCAGCAGCTTATGGGGGGACACCGGGGAGCTGTTTTTT.